These 25 T cell receptor beta chains were sequenced from one sample in a study of blood T cell repertoires in COVID-19. Sequencing was performed with immunoSEQ multiplex PCR; in TCRdb, only in-frame clones are kept and a portion is missing. Altogether over 40,000 clones are present, around 90% being singletons, with the ten largest covering around 6%. Sample: peripheral blood. The source is a man aged 65-85 years with active COVID-19.

The CDR3 reads CASSAGTAANMALLTQYF. The CDR3 nucleotides are TGCGCCAGCAGCGCAGGGACAGCGGCAAACATGGCCCTACTAACGCAGTATTTT. V is TRBV5-1 and J is TRBJ2-3, with 7 bases aligning to TRBD1. Trimming at V came to 4 bases and at J to 9 bases, leaving 23 bases not matched to a gene. Germline-derived CDR1 and CDR2 are SGHRS and YFSETQ. This CDR3 has 18 amino acids.

V usage is TRBV7-2 and J usage is TRBJ1-2; 7 positions agree with TRBD1. This CDR3 is built from 14 residues. From germline, CDR1 is SGHTA and CDR2 FQGNSA. V gave up 5 bases and J gave up 8 bases; unmatched junction bases: 11. The CDR3 spells CASSPSTGSGGYTF. CDR3 bases: TGTGCCAGCAGCCCATCGACAGGGTCGGGAGGCTACACCTTC. The complete variable domain, with remaining parts taken from reference TRBV7-2 and TRBJ1-2, reads GAGVSQSPSNKVTEKGKDVELRCDPISGHTALYWYRQSLGQGLEFLIYFQGNSAPDKSGLPSDRFSAERTGGSVSTLTIQRTQQEDSAVYLCASSPSTGSGGYTFGSGTRLTVV.

The chain is built from TRBV4-1 and TRBJ1-1; unclear D gene. V lost 1 base and J 1 base, leaving 13 bases between the germline ends. In germline, CDR1 is MGHRA, CDR2 YSYEKL. The CDR3 covers 16 residues. In DNA form, the CDR3 reads TGCGCCAGCAGCCAAGTCGCCGAGGGAAGGAACACTGAAGCTTTCTTT. It encodes CASSQVAEGRNTEAFF.

The chain employs TRBV9 and TRBJ2-4; D perhaps matches TRBD2 (5 bases). Germline V lookup: CDR1 SGDLS, CDR2 YYNGEE. V was pared by 6 bases and J by 0 bases, with 19 bases between. CDR3 length: 17 amino acids. The DNA of the CDR3 is TGTGCCAGCATCGGACTGATACCGAACGTAGCCAAAAACATTCAGTACTTC. Its protein is CASIGLIPNVAKNIQYF.

This chain links TRBV2 with TRBJ2-1; 10 nucleotides agree with TRBD2. CDR3 length: 15 residues. The J segment lost 0 bases and the V segment lost 7 bases, leaving 3 bases of the junction unmatched. In germline, CDR1 is SNHLY, CDR2 FYNNEI. The CDR3: CASKERGGSYNEQFF. As DNA, the CDR3 is TGTGCCAGCAAAGAGCGGGGGGGCTCCTACAATGAGCAGTTCTTC.

The rearrangement uses TRBV7-9 and TRBJ1-1, with D unclear. Trimming pared 0 bases from V and 1 base from J, leaving 6 bases between. This CDR3 is built from 14 residues. Germline V gives CDR1 SEHNR, CDR2 FQNEAQ (reference sequence). CDR3 amino acids: CASSLATGNTEAFF. The CDR3 DNA sequence: TGTGCCAGCAGCTTAGCGACGGGGAACACTGAAGCTTTCTTT.

This clone is labeled medium-sized. V usage is TRBV5-1 and J usage is TRBJ2-5, with 7 bases lining up with TRBD1. V gave up 4 bases and J gave up 2 bases; unmatched junction bases: 8. The CDR3 is 15 amino acids. Germline values: CDR1 SGHRS, CDR2 YFSETQ. The DNA for the CDR3 is TGCGCCAGCAGCCCAGACAGGGTGGGGCAAGAGACCCAGTACTTC. Translated: CASSPDRVGQETQYF.

The V gene is TRBV2, the J gene TRBJ2-5; weak D call: TRBD2 (6 bases). Trimming shortened V by 11 bases and J by 2 bases, and 15 bases separated the two germline ends. Germline assignment: CDR1 SNHLY and CDR2 FYNNEI. The CDR3 runs 13 residues. As DNA, the CDR3 is TGTGCCTCCTCAGTGCGGGGACAAGAGACCCAGTACTTC. Its protein product is CASSVRGQETQYF.

The V and J genes are TRBV6-6 and TRBJ2-1; tentatively, D is TRBD2 (6 bases). Per germline, CDR1 MNHNY and CDR2 SVGAGI (reference sequence). V was pared by 0 bases and J by 12 bases, with 18 bases between. The CDR3 covers 15 residues. The CDR3 DNA follows: TGTGCCAGCAGTTACTCCGGGACTCCCAATGATGGGCAGTTCTTC. Residues: CASSYSGTPNDGQFF.

J is TRBJ2-1 and V is TRBV5-1; TRBD2 is a possible D gene (7 bases). The CDR3 consists of 17 residues. V was pared by 0 bases and J by 0 bases, with 13 bases between. In germline, CDR1 is SGHRS, CDR2 YFSETQ. CDR3 loop: CASSLAGGGSSYNEQFF. For the CDR3, the DNA is TGCGCCAGCAGCTTGGCCGGGGGCGGGAGCTCCTACAATGAGCAGTTCTTC.

The chain couples TRBV3-1 (or the pseudogene TRBV3-2) to TRBJ2-7; 9 bases are shared with TRBD1. CDR1 LGHDT and CDR2 YNNKEL come from the germline V gene (reference sequence). CDR3 length: 14 residues. The V segment lost 3 bases and the J segment 7 bases; nucleotides outside the gene matches: 7. CDR3 loop: CASSQKQGAREQYF. The DNA of the CDR3 is TGTGCCAGCAGCCAGAAACAGGGGGCTCGGGAGCAGTACTTC.

The V gene is TRBV6-5, the J gene TRBJ2-3, with D perhaps matching TRBD1 (6 bases). The germline V gene has CDR1 MNHEY and CDR2 SVGAGI. V was cut by 7 bases and J by 2 bases, with 13 bases left in between. The CDR3 has 14 amino acids. The CDR3 nucleotides read TGTGCCAGCACCCGGACAGCTTTCACAGATACGCAGTATTTT. Its translation is CASTRTAFTDTQYF.

The rearrangement joins TRBV6-5 to TRBJ2-1, with D unresolved. This CDR3 is 13 amino acids long. The germline CDR1 and CDR2 sequences are MNHEY and SVGAGI. Trimming pared 2 bases from V and 9 bases from J, leaving 11 bases between. CDR3 nucleotide sequence: TGTGCCAGCAGTTACCCCCCCGTCCGTGAGCAGTTCTTC. It specifies CASSYPPVREQFF.

The chain links TRBV18 to TRBJ2-5; no reliable D call. There are 13 residues in the CDR3. The ends were cut back, 3 bases at V and 5 bases at J, with 10 bases in the middle. Germline values: CDR1 KGHSH, CDR2 LQKENI. In DNA, the CDR3 is TGTGCCAGCTCACCGCCTGGAGAGGAGACCCAGTACTTC. It codes for CASSPPGEETQYF.

The V call is TRBV19, the J call TRBJ1-4; perhaps TRBD1 as D (6 bases). Trimming took off 4 bases at V and 0 bases at J, with 9 bases between the two ends. CDR3 length equals 15 residues. Germline-derived CDR1 and CDR2 are LNHDA and SQIVND (reference sequence). CDR3 coding DNA: TGTGCCAGTAGTACGGACAGAGCAACTAATGAAAAACTGTTTTTT. It is translated as CASSTDRATNEKLFF. The complete variable domain, with remaining parts taken from reference TRBV19 and TRBJ1-4, reads DGGITQSPKYLFRKEGQNVTLSCEQNLNHDAMYWYRQDPGQGLRLIYYSQIVNDFQKGDIAEGYSVSREKKESFPLTVTSAQKNPTAFYLCASSTDRATNEKLFFGSGTQLSVL.

The chain combines TRBV15 with TRBJ1-1, with 11 positions matching TRBD1. The junction had 4 bases not matched to a gene; V was cut back by 9 bases and J by 4 bases. CDR3 length equals 13 residues. CDR1 and CDR2 from the germline V gene are LNHNV and YYDKDF (reference sequence). The CDR3 region is CATGQGVTTEAFF. The CDR3 DNA sequence: TGTGCCACGGGACAGGGGGTTACCACTGAAGCTTTCTTT.

The chain couples TRBV5-4 to TRBJ2-3; TRBD2 matches at 8 bases. This CDR3 spans 19 amino acids. V dropped 0 bases and J dropped 3; count of bases not matched to a gene: 15. CDR1 and CDR2 from the germline V gene are SGHNT and YYREEE (reference sequence). CDR3 in DNA: TGTGCCAGCAGCTTGGGGATCGGGGGGGGCCATCAAGGGACAGATACGCAGTATTTT. It encodes CASSLGIGGGHQGTDTQYF.

The rearrangement joins TRBV27 to TRBJ2-2; 9 positions match TRBD2. The germline V gene has CDR1 MNHEY and CDR2 SMNVEV (reference sequence). CDR3 size: 21 residues. V trimming: 5 bases; J trimming: 3 bases; junction bases outside the gene matches: 22. The CDR3 protein is CASSPITALGGGAGDTGELFF. The DNA for the CDR3 is TGTGCCAGCAGTCCTATAACTGCCCTAGGCGGGGGGGCGGGTGACACCGGGGAGCTGTTTTTT.

The V call is TRBV5-1, the J call TRBJ2-2; 9 bases line up with TRBD1. Germline V gene data show CDR1 as SGHRS and CDR2 as YFSETQ. The CDR3 runs to 16 residues. The V segment lost 0 bases and the J segment 5 bases; nucleotides outside the gene matches: 5. As DNA, the CDR3 is TGCGCCAGCAGCTTGGCCACAGGGGGCAGTACCGGGGAGCTGTTTTTT. This translates into CASSLATGGSTGELFF.

This clone was seen only once. The V call is TRBV7-3, the J call TRBJ2-3; TRBD2 is a possible D gene (5 bases). The germline V gene encodes CDR1 SGHTA and CDR2 FQGTGA. There are 12 residues in the CDR3. Trimming stripped 5 bases from V and 13 bases from J, with 16 bases between. The CDR3 sequence: CASSANREKKYF. CDR3 bases: TGTGCCAGCAGCGCTAACCGGGAAAAGAAGTATTTT. The full variable domain, its missing parts supplied by reference TRBV7-3 and TRBJ2-3, is GAGVSQTPSNKVTEKGKYVELRCDPISGHTALYWYRQSLGQGPEFLIYFQGTGAADDSGLPNDRFFAVRPEGSVSTLKIQRTERGDSAVYLCASSANREKKYFGPGTRLTVL.

The chain has TRBV5-6 and TRBJ2-1; 7 bases are a match to TRBD1. V shed 4 bases and J 4 bases; nucleotides not matched to a gene: 5. CDR1 SGHDT and CDR2 YYEEEE come from the germline V gene. There are 14 residues in the CDR3. CDR3 residues: CASSIGTVYNEQFF. CDR3 nucleotide sequence: TGTGCCAGCAGCATCGGGACAGTGTACAATGAGCAGTTCTTC.

This clone was recorded once. The gene calls are TRBV3-1 (or the pseudogene TRBV3-2) and TRBJ1-5, with D tentatively TRBD1 (6 bases). With 1 base removed from V and 3 bases from J, the gap between germline ends came to 16 bases. This CDR3 region has 17 residues. The V gene's germline CDR1 is LGHDT and CDR2 YNNKEL (reference sequence). The CDR3 DNA reads TGTGCCAGCAGCCAAGGAATCCCACAGGGCCACAATCAGCCCCAGCATTTT. The encoded protein is CASSQGIPQGHNQPQHF.

V usage is TRBV9 and J usage is TRBJ2-5, with 7 bases identical to TRBD2. CDR3 size: 16 residues. Per the germline V gene, CDR1 is SGDLS and CDR2 is YYNGEE. With V trimmed by 3 bases and J by 5 bases, 13 bases remained unmatched. The CDR3 DNA reads as TGTGCCAGCAGCGCCCGATTTGAGCGGGGATGGGAGACCCAGTACTTC. The encoded protein is CASSARFERGWETQYF.

The chain couples TRBV5-1 to TRBJ2-5, with D perhaps matching TRBD1 (5 bases). CDR3 length: 14 residues. The germline V and J ends were trimmed by 3 bases and 1 base, with 10 bases remaining between them. CDR1 and CDR2 (germline): SGHRS, YFSETQ. As DNA, the CDR3 is TGCGCCAGCAGCTCAGGGATATTCCAAGAGACCCAGTACTTC. The encoded protein is CASSSGIFQETQYF.

V and J are TRBV14 and TRBJ2-7, with TRBD1 identical over 10 bases. The germline gives CDR1 SGHDN, CDR2 FVKESK. This CDR3 is built from 16 residues. V shed 0 bases, J shed 5 bases, and the junction held 7 bases outside the gene matches. The CDR3 nucleotides are TGTGCCAGCAGCCAAGAGCCGGGACAGGGGAACCACGAGCAGTACTTC. Its protein is CASSQEPGQGNHEQYF. The full variable domain, its missing parts supplied by reference TRBV14 and TRBJ2-7, is EAGVTQFPSHSVIEKGQTVTLRCDPISGHDNLYWYRRVMGKEIKFLLHFVKESKQDESGMPNNRFLAERTGGTYSTLKVQPAELEDSGVYFCASSQEPGQGNHEQYFGPGTRLTVT.